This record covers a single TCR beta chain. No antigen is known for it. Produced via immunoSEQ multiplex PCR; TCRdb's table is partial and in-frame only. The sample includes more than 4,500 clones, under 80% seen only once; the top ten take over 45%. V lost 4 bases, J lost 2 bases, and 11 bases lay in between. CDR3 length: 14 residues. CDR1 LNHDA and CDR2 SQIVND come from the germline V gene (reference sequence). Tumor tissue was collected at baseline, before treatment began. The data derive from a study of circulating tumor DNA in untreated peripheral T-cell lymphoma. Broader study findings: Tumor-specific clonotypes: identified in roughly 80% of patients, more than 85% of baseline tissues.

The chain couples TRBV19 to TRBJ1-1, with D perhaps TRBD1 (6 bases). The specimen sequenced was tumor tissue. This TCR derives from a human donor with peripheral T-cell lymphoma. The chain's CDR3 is CASSNRQANTEAFF. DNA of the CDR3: TGTGCCAGTAGTAACCGACAGGCCAACACTGAAGCTTTCTTT. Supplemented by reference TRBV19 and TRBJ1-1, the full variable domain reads DGGITQSPKYLFRKEGQNVTLSCEQNLNHDAMYWYRQDPGQGLRLIYYSQIVNDFQKGDIAEGYSVSREKKESFPLTVTSAQKNPTAFYLCASSNRQANTEAFFGQGTRLTVV.